This entry describes one T cell receptor (beta chain). It has no known antigen specificity. Base qualities were left out, and no much larger clone turns up one base away. Including cysteine and phenylalanine, the CDR3 has 12 amino acids. Of the read, only the CDR3 DNA is kept; its 36 bases are in frame from base 1. For CDR1 and CDR2, the germline V gene lists MGHDK and SYGVNS. V is clipped by 6 bases and J by 3 bases, and the sequence between their germline boundaries is 8 bases long. The immunoSEQ Assay, a bias-controlled multiplex PCR, was used to amplify TCRbeta CDR3 regions from genomic DNA. As for the original processing: The number of nucleated cells in each sample was estimated from the amplification of reference gene primers within the assay. Sequence reads were collapsed and filtered to measure the absolute abundance of every unique TCRbeta CDR3 rearrangement. For each sample, productive Simpson clonality was calculated as the square root of Simpson's diversity index over productive rearrangements. The table comes from immuneACCESS by way of TCRdb, which keeps in-frame sequences with V and J called. Part of the clones is missing from these tables; in studies checked, under half for an unresolved V gene and the rest for unknown reasons. D and trimming were read from the DNA, whereas the V and J calls and clone size are those reported in that table. In all, the sample holds approximately 15,000 clones, and 88% of those were seen once. The ten largest clones add up to 10% to 15% of the sample.

Whole blood was collected in K2EDTA tubes by collaborating institutions according to the institutions' own protocols. For TCRbeta analysis, collaborator samples were shipped as frozen whole blood, as isolated PBMCs, or as DNA extracted from either sample type. The data belong to a study of blood T cell repertoires in COVID-19 (dated by TCRdb to 2018 to 2020). At the level of the whole study: Samples covering the acute and convalescent phases of COVID-19 were provided by collaborators in the United States, Italy and Spain. The dataset comprised deeply sampled blood TCRbeta repertoires from subjects exposed to, actively infected with, or recovered from COVID-19. The repertoires were made available in a free public database intended to serve as a resource for research on the immune response to SARS-CoV-2. Where available, HLA class I and class II types were taken from metadata supplied by the sample provider and were not determined by assay-based typing. The material from the prospective study consisted of cDNA or gDNA derived from T cells, B-cell-depleted T cells, or PBMCs. Samples were obtained from the ongoing ImmuneRACE study (first 160 participants) and from over 1,000 subjects provided by 6 global collaborators. The sample metadata nearly always contained a de-identified subject ID, COVID-19 status, age in years and sex.

Overall study outcomes, separate from this receptor: The quantity of clinical and demographic metadata differed by source and by participant and was supplied without curation.

The V and J segments used are TRBV25-1 and TRBJ1-1; no D gene call is confident. This TCR was recovered from a human donor in a cohort sampled during active COVID-19. Sample: peripheral blood. The CDR3 in this case is CASRSSDTEAFF. In nucleotides, the sequence is TGTGCCAGCAGATCCAGCGACACTGAAGCTTTCTTT.